This TCR beta chain was captured in a study of naive CD8 T cells in extremely preterm neonates. Germline V gives CDR1 SEHNR, CDR2 FQNEAQ (reference sequence). V lost 7 bases to trimming and J lost 1 base, with 6 bases between them. This CDR3 comprises 12 residues. Extremely preterm deliveries at roughly 22-27 weeks of gestation provided the preterm samples. Sorted cells: live naive CD8+ T cells, CD45RA+CCR7+, Annexin V-negative. Each sample had roughly 20,000–100,000 sorted naive CD8+ T cells. General observations from the study: Relative to older groups, preterm infants had shorter, less trimmed CDR3s with fewer N additions. Compared with all age groups, preterm neonates showed less repertoire richness. Term neonates 0.35% to 0.5%, young children 0.025% to 0.035%, adults 0.01%; preterm neonates shared approximately 2.5%.

Data came from immunoSEQ multiplex PCR; TCRdb stores just in-frame clones and leaves some out. Among around 23,000 clones listed, about 87% were seen once. A note on this clone: Its antigen is unknown.

The rearrangement uses TRBV7-9 and TRBJ2-3; D is possibly TRBD1 (6 bases). The receptor was isolated from a boy who was born preterm. Sequenced: naive CD8+ T cells from cord blood. CDR3 DNA sequence: TGTGCCAGCACAGGGGGCACAGATACGCAGTATTTT. Its protein product is CASTGGTDTQYF.